A selection of T cell receptor beta chains follows, all from one sample in a study of shared clonotypes between healthy human individuals. TCRdb's copy holds only in-frame clones and misses some; the assay was immunoSEQ multiplex PCR. The data show over 950,000 clones, roughly 80% seen once. The sample taken for sequencing was memory CD4+ T cells from PBMCs. All receptors derive from a man aged 18 to 35 in good health. Some clones in this sample may be carry-over from other donors' samples. Both conserved end residues are part of each CDR3. The order of the fields is J gene, D gene, clone size, V gene, CDR3 DNA, CDR3 protein. D genes are given only for firm matches. A row's size may be missing; if present it is once, few, many or a size class.

j_gene: TRBJ2-7
d_gene: -
abundance: -
v_gene: TRBV11-2
CDR3nt: TGTGCCAGCAGCTTCTTTCGTTCCTTGAGTTACGAGCAGTACTTC
CDR3aa: CASSFFRSLSYEQYF

j_gene: TRBJ2-5
d_gene: -
abundance: -
v_gene: TRBV29-1
CDR3nt: TGCAGCGCCGACCCAGCCGTTTACCAAGAGACCCAGTACTTC
CDR3aa: CSADPAVYQETQYF

j_gene: TRBJ2-5
d_gene: -
abundance: -
v_gene: TRBV10-3
CDR3nt: TGTGCCCACTCCAGACAGTTACAAGAGACCCAGTACTTC
CDR3aa: CAHSRQLQETQYF

j_gene: TRBJ2-3
d_gene: TRBD1
abundance: -
v_gene: TRBV6-1
CDR3nt: TGTGCCAGCAGTGAAGGAAGGGACAGCGCGCAGTATTTT
CDR3aa: CASSEGRDSAQYF

j_gene: TRBJ2-6
d_gene: -
abundance: -
v_gene: TRBV4-3
CDR3nt: TGCGCCAGCAGTTCCCTCTCTGGGGCCAACGTCCTGACTTTC
CDR3aa: CASSSLSGANVLTF

j_gene: TRBJ2-2
d_gene: -
abundance: -
v_gene: TRBV4-1
CDR3nt: TGCGCCAGCAGCCAGTACACGGAGGGGGAGCTGTTTTTT
CDR3aa: CASSQYTEGELFF

j_gene: TRBJ2-1
d_gene: -
abundance: -
v_gene: TRBV6-5
CDR3nt: TGTGCCAGCAGTTTCGGTGGGAGAGACCAGTTCTTC
CDR3aa: CASSFGGRDQFF

j_gene: TRBJ1-6
d_gene: -
abundance: -
v_gene: TRBV4-1
CDR3nt: TGCGCCAGCAGCCAAGTCCCACGGTCACCCCTCCACTTT
CDR3aa: CASSQVPRSPLHF

j_gene: TRBJ1-6
d_gene: -
abundance: many
v_gene: TRBV28
CDR3nt: TGTGCCAGCGGTGGCAGAGGGGGTTCACCCCTCCACTTT
CDR3aa: CASGGRGGSPLHF

j_gene: TRBJ2-7
d_gene: TRBD1
abundance: -
v_gene: TRBV6-6
CDR3nt: TGTGCCAGCAGAGGGGGGACAGGGGGCTCCTACGAGCAGTACTTC
CDR3aa: CASRGGTGGSYEQYF

j_gene: TRBJ2-2
d_gene: TRBD1
abundance: -
v_gene: TRBV5-4
CDR3nt: TGTGCCAGCAGCTTGGGCCGGCAGGGGGCCACCGGGGAGCTGTTTTTT
CDR3aa: CASSLGRQGATGELFF

j_gene: TRBJ1-1
d_gene: -
abundance: -
v_gene: TRBV5-6
CDR3nt: TGTGCCAGCAGCTTAGTCGGACGTGGAGCTTTCTTT
CDR3aa: CASSLVGRGAFF

j_gene: TRBJ2-5
d_gene: -
abundance: -
v_gene: TRBV5-1
CDR3nt: TGCGCCAGCAGGGGACAAGAGACCCAGTACTTC
CDR3aa: CASRGQETQYF

j_gene: TRBJ1-3
d_gene: -
abundance: -
v_gene: TRBV6-6
CDR3nt: TGTGCCAGCAGTCCTACGGGATTCTCTGGAAACACCATATATTTT
CDR3aa: CASSPTGFSGNTIYF

j_gene: TRBJ2-7
d_gene: TRBD2
abundance: many
v_gene: TRBV27
CDR3nt: TGTGCCAGCAGTCTAGGAGGGCTAGCGGCCTCCTACGAGCAGTACTTC
CDR3aa: CASSLGGLAASYEQYF